These T cell receptor beta chains were read from a single sample in a study of cytomegalovirus exposure and HLA in healthy donors. Assay used: immunoSEQ multiplex PCR; TCRdb lists only in-frame clones, some missing. In the table there are roughly 120,000 clones, less than 75% of which are singletons. Sequencing used PBMCs. The receptors stem from a woman between 40 and 50 years old in good health and CMV-seropositive. Both conserved end residues are part of each CDR3. A D gene is named only where the DNA matches it firmly. Size values are once, few and many counts, or a class for expanded clones, and some rows have none.

TRBV7-2	TRBJ2-1	.	TRBD2	CASSFVTSVNEQFF	TGTGCCAGCAGCTTCGTAACTAGCGTGAATGAGCAGTTCTTC
TRBV27	TRBJ1-4	.	TRBD1	CASSLRQGRNEKLFF	TGTGCCAGCAGTTTACGACAGGGGAGGAATGAAAAACTGTTTTTT
TRBV5-4	TRBJ2-7	.	TRBD1	CASSTGTGGIYEQYF	TGTGCCAGCAGCACCGGGACAGGGGGCATATACGAGCAGTACTTC
TRBV5-1	TRBJ1-6	.	TRBD1	CASSLGQGAQNSPLHF	TGCGCCAGCAGCCTGGGACAGGGGGCACAAAATTCACCCCTCCACTTT
TRBV11-1	TRBJ2-7	.	.	CASSLNAQGYEQYF	TGTGCCAGCAGCTTAAACGCACAGGGCTACGAGCAGTACTTC
TRBV4-2	TRBJ2-7	.	.	CASSQGPSDQQYF	TGTGCCAGCAGCCAAGGCCCTAGTGATCAGCAGTACTTC
TRBV27	TRBJ2-7	.	.	CATSKQDSYEQYF	TGTGCCACCAGCAAACAGGACTCCTACGAGCAGTACTTC
TRBV18	TRBJ2-1	few	.	CASSPFANEQFF	TGTGCCAGCTCACCATTCGCGAATGAGCAGTTCTTC
TRBV30	TRBJ2-7	.	.	CAWSVRVGEQYF	TGTGCCTGGAGTGTGAGGGTGGGGGAGCAGTACTTC
TRBV11-2	TRBJ1-1	.	.	CASSLPPGGVNTEAFF	TGTGCCAGCAGCTTACCCCCCGGGGGGGTGAACACTGAAGCTTTCTTT
TRBV5-4	TRBJ1-5	.	TRBD1	CASSPGQGMDQPQHF	TGTGCCAGCAGCCCTGGACAGGGTATGGATCAGCCCCAGCATTTT
TRBV27	TRBJ1-4	few	.	CASSKRRVRDMKLFF	TGTGCCAGCAGCAAAAGGCGCGTTCGGGATATGAAACTGTTTTTT
TRBV6-5	TRBJ2-5	.	.	CASSRQETQYF	TGTGCCAGCAGCAGGCAAGAGACCCAGTACTTC
TRBV7-9	TRBJ1-4	.	.	CASSFPGATNEKLFF	TGTGCCAGCAGCTTTCCGGGGGCAACTAATGAAAAACTGTTTTTT
TRBV9	TRBJ2-3	.	TRBD2	CASSVGLAGGQVGDTQYF	TGTGCCAGCAGCGTAGGACTAGCGGGGGGCCAGGTTGGAGATACGCAGTATTTT
TRBV6-6	TRBJ2-1	.	.	CASSYPLNEQFF	TGTGCCAGCAGTTACCCTTTGAATGAGCAGTTCTTC
TRBV9	TRBJ2-3	.	TRBD1	CASSVAKGQADTQYF	TGTGCCAGCAGCGTAGCTAAGGGACAGGCAGATACGCAGTATTTT
TRBV13	TRBJ2-2	.	TRBD1	CASSPLSIGTGTNTGELFF	TGTGCCAGCAGCCCCCTCTCGATCGGGACAGGGACCAACACCGGGGAGCTGTTTTTT
TRBV5-4	TRBJ2-5	.	TRBD2	CASSSSGTRPETQYF	TGTGCCAGCAGCTCTTCCGGGACTAGGCCAGAGACCCAGTACTTC
TRBV7-8	TRBJ2-7	.	.	CASSSNRDSHYEQYF	TGTGCCAGCAGCTCCAACCGGGACTCCCACTACGAGCAGTACTTC
TRBV25-1	TRBJ1-1	few	TRBD1	CASSESRGLRFNEAFF	TGTGCCAGCAGTGAATCCAGGGGGTTAAGGTTCAATGAAGCTTTCTTT
TRBV13	TRBJ2-2	.	.	CASSLRRGNTGELFF	TGTGCCAGCAGCTTAAGACGGGGGAACACCGGGGAGCTGTTTTTT
TRBV2	TRBJ2-5	once	TRBD2	CASSLERERRETQYF	TGTGCCAGCAGTCTGGAGCGGGAGCGGAGAGAGACCCAGTACTTC
TRBV6-1	TRBJ1-4	.	TRBD1	CASSRRTGLFF	TGTGCCAGCAGTCGAAGGACAGGACTGTTTTTT